This T cell receptor (beta chain) was found in a study of blood T cells in healthy people across ages. Study-wide points: Unsorted PBMC input precluded a conclusive naive versus antigen-experienced comparison.

Concerning this clonotype: Its antigen is unknown. Its ends do not fully match the called genes, so a read error is possible.

This CDR3 contains 17 residues. Per the germline V gene, CDR1 is LGHNA and CDR2 is YNFKEQ. For the second PCR, which ran for about 7 to 11 cycles, a sample-barcoded 5' primer and a J-beta primer mix were used. A 12-random-nucleotide template-switch adaptor tagged each cDNA molecule. Every sample produced at least 2.5 million CDR3-containing paired-end reads. TCRdb reanalysed the 5' RACE reads using MiXCR and keeps one entry per CDR3 protein. The repertoire includes roughly 720,000 distinct CDR3 sequences, roughly 50% of them detected once, and roughly two fifths sits in the top ten. The receptor was isolated from a man older than 75 in good health. The sequenced material came from blood. V gene TRBV4-2 combines with J gene TRBJ1-2; D perhaps matches TRBD1 (5 bases). In nucleotides, the CDR3 is TGTACCAGCAGCCCAGGGCAGCGTGAAACAGTGAACTATGGCTACACCTTC. This codes for CTSSPGQRETVNYGYTF.